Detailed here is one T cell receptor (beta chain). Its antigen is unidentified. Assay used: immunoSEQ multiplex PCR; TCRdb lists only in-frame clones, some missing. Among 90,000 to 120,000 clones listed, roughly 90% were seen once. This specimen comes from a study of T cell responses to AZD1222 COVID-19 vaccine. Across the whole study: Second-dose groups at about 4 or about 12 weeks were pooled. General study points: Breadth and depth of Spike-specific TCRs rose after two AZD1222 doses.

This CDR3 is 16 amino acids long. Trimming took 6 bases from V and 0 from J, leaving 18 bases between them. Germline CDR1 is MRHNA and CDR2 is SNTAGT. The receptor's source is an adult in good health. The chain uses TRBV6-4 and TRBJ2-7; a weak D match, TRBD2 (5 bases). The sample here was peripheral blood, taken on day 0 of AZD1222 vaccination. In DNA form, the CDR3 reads TGTGCCAGCAGGGCACCCTGGCGGGCTAGCTCCTACGAGCAGTACTTC. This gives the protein CASRAPWRASSYEQYF.